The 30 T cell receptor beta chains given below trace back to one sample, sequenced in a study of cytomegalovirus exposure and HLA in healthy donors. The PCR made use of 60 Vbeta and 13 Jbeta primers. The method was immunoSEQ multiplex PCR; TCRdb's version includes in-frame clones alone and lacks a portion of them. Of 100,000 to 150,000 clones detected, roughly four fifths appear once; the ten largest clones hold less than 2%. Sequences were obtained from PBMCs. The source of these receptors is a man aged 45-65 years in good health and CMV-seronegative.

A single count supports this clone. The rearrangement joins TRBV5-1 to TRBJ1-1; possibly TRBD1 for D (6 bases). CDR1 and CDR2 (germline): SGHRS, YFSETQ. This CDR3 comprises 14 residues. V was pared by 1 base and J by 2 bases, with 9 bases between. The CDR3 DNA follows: TGCGCCAGCAGCTTGAGGGGGACCAACACTGAAGCTTTCTTT. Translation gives CASSLRGTNTEAFF.

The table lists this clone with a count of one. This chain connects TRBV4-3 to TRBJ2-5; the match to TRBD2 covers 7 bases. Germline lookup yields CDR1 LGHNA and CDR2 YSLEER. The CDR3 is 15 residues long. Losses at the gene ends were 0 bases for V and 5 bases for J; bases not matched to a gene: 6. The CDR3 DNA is TGCGCCAGCAGCCAAGAAGCGGGGATAGGGGAGACCCAGTACTTC. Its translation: CASSQEAGIGETQYF.

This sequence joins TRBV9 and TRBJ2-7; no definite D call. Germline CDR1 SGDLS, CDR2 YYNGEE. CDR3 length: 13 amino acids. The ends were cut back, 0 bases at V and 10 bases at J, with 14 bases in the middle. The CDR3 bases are TGTGCCAGCAGCGTAGCCCCTAGAGAGATTCAGTACTTC. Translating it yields CASSVAPREIQYF.

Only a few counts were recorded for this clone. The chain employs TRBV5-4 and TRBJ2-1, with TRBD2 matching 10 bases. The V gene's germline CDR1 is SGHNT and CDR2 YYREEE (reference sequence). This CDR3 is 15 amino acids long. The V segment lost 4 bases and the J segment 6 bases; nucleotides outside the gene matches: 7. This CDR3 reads CASSPGGLASNEQFF. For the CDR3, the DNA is TGTGCCAGCAGCCCGGGGGGACTAGCGTCCAATGAGCAGTTCTTC. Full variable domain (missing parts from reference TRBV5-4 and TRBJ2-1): ETGVTQSPTHLIKTRGQQVTLRCSSQSGHNTVSWYQQALGQGPQFIFQYYREEENGRGNFPPRFSGLQFPNYSSELNVNALELDDSALYLCASSPGGLASNEQFFGPGTRLTVL.

CDR3 amino acids: CASSLASGANVLTF. In DNA, the CDR3 is TGTGCCAGCAGTTTGGCCTCTGGGGCCAACGTCCTGACTTTC. The gene calls are TRBV6-5 and TRBJ2-6; unclear D gene. CDR3 length equals 14 residues. The V gene's germline CDR1 is MNHEY and CDR2 SVGAGI. V was shortened by 4 bases and J by 0 bases, with 4 bases between the two germline ends.

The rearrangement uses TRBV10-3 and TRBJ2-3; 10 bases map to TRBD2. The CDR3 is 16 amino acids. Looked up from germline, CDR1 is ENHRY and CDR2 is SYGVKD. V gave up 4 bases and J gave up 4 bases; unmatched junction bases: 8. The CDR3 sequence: CAISGERGGLADTQYF. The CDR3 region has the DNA TGTGCCATCAGTGGGGAGCGGGGGGGCCTAGCAGATACGCAGTATTTT.

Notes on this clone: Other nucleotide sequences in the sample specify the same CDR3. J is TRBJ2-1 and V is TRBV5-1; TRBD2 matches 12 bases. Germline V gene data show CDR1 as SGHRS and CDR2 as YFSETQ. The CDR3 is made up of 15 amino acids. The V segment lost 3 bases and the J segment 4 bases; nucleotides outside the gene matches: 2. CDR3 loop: CASSSLAGGYNEQFF. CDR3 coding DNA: TGCGCCAGCAGCTCCCTAGCGGGGGGGTACAATGAGCAGTTCTTC.

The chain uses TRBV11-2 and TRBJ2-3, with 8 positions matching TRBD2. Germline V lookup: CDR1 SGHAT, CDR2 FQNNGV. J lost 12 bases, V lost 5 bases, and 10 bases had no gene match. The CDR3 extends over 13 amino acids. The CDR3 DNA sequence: TGTGCCAGCAGCCTGGGAGCGGGGGACCCCCAGTATTTT. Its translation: CASSLGAGDPQYF.

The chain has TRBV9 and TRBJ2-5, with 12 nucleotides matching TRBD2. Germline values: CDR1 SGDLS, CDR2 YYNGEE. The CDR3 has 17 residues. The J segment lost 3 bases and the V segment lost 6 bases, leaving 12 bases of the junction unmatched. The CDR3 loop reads CASIPVWASGGEETQYF. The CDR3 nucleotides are TGTGCCAGCATCCCCGTTTGGGCTAGCGGGGGGGAAGAGACCCAGTACTTC.

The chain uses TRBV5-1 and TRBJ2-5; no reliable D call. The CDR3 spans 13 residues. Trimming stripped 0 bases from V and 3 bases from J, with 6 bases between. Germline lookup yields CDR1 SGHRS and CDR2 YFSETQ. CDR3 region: CASSLEPEETQYF. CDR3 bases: TGCGCCAGCAGCTTGGAGCCGGAAGAGACCCAGTACTTC.

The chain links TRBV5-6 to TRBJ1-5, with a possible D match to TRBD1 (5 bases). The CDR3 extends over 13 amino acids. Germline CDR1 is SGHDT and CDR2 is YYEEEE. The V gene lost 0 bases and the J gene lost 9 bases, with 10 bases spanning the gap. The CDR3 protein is CASSLGDFRPQHF. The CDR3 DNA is TGTGCCAGCAGCTTGGGGGACTTTCGGCCCCAGCATTTT.

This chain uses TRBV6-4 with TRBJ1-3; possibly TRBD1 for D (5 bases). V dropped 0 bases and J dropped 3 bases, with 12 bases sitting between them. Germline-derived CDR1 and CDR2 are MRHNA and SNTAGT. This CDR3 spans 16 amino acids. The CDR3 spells CASSDSTRGFGNTIYF. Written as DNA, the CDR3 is TGTGCCAGCAGTGACTCGACTCGGGGGTTTGGAAACACCATATATTTT.

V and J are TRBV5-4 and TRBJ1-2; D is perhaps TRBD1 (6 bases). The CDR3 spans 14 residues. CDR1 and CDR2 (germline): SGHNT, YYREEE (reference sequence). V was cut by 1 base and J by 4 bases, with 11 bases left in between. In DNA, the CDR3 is TGTGCCAGCAGCTTGATTGGGGGCACCTATGGCTACACCTTC. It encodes CASSLIGGTYGYTF.

CDR3 in amino acids: CASSPGTGDKQTQYF. Written as DNA, the CDR3 is TGTGCCAGCAGCCCCGGGACAGGGGACAAGCAGACCCAGTACTTC. This sequence joins TRBV5-4 and TRBJ2-5; 10 bases are shared with TRBD1. The V segment lost 4 bases and the J segment 6 bases; nucleotides outside the gene matches: 9. The CDR3 covers 15 residues. Looked up from germline, CDR1 is SGHNT and CDR2 is YYREEE (reference sequence).

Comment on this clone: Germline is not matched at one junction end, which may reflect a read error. The CDR3 DNA is TGTTCCAGCAGGCAGGGGGCCTACGAGCAGTACTTC. Amino acid sequence: CSSRQGAYEQYF. The V call is TRBV7-9, the J call TRBJ2-7, with 7 bases aligning to TRBD1. CDR3 length equals 12 residues. Per the germline V gene, CDR1 is SEHNR and CDR2 is FQNEAQ (reference sequence).

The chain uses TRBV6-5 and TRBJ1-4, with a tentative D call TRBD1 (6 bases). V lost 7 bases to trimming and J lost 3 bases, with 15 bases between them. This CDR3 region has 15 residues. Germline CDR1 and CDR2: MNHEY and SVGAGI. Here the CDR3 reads CASTLSGDPNEKLFF. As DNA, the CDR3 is TGTGCCAGCACACTTTCAGGGGACCCTAATGAAAAACTGTTTTTT.

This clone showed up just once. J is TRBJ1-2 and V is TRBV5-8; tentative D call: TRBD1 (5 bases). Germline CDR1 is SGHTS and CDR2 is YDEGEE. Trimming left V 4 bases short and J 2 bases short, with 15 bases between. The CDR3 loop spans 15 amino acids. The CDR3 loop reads CASSPDYTGNYGYTF. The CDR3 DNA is TGTGCCAGCAGCCCAGATTATACAGGAAACTATGGCTACACCTTC.

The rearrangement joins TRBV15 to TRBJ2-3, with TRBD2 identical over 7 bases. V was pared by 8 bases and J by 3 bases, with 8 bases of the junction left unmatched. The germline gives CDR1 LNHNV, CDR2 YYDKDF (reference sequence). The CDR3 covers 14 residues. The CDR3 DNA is TGTGCCACCCAACGGGGGGTACTAACAGATACGCAGTATTTT. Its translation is CATQRGVLTDTQYF.

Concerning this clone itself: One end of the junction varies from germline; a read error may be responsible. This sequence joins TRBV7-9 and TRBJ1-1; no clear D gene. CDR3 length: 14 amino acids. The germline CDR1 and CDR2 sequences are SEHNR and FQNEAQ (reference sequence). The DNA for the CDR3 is TGTTCCAGCAGCTTAGTACCGGTCGGGACTGAAGCTTTCTTT. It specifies CSSSLVPVGTEAFF.

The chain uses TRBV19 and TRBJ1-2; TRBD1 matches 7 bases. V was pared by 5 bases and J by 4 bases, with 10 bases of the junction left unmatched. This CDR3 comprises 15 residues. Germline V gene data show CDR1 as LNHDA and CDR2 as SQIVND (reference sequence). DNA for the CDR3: TGTGCCAGTAGTCAAAAACAGGGGATCGGCTATGGCTACACCTTC. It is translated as CASSQKQGIGYGYTF.

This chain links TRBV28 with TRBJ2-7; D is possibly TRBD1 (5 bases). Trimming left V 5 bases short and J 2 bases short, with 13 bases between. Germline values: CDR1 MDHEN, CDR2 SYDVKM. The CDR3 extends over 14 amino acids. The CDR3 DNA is TGTGCCAGCAGTATTTTCCAAGGGGCCTACGAGCAGTACGTC. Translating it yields CASSIFQGAYEQYV.

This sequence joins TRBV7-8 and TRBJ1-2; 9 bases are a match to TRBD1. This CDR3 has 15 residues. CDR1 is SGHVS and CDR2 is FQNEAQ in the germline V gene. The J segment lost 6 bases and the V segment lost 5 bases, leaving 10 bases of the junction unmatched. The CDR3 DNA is TGTGCCAGCAGCAGAATGACAGGGGGTGTGAATGGCTACACCTTC. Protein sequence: CASSRMTGGVNGYTF.

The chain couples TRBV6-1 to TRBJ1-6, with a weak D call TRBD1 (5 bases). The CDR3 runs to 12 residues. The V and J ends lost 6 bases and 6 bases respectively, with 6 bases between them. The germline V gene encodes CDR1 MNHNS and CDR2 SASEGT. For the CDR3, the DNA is TGTGCCAGCAGGCAGGGTAATTCACCCCTCCACTTT. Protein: CASRQGNSPLHF.

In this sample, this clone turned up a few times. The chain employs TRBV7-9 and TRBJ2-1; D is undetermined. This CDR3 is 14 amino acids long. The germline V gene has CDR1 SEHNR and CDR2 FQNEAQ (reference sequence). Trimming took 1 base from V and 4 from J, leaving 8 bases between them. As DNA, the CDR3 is TGTGCCAGCAGCTTAGTGGCGGATTACAATGAGCAGTTCTTC. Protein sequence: CASSLVADYNEQFF. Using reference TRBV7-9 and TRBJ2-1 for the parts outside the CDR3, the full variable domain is DTGVSQNPRHKITKRGQNVTFRCDPISEHNRLYWYRQTLGQGPEFLTYFQNEAQLEKSRLLSDRFSAERPKGSFSTLEIQRTEQGDSAMYLCASSLVADYNEQFFGPGTRLTVL.

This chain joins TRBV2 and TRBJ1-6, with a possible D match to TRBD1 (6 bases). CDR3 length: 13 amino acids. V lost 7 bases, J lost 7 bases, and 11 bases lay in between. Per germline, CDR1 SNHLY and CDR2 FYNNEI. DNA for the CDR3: TGTGCCAGCACCCCTACAGGGAATTCACCCCTCCACTTT. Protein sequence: CASTPTGNSPLHF.

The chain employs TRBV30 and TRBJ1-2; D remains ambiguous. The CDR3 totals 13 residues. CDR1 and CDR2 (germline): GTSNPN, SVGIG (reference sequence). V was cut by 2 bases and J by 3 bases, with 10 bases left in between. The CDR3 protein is CAWSLSTYYGYTF. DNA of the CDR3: TGTGCCTGGAGTCTGAGCACCTACTATGGCTACACCTTC.

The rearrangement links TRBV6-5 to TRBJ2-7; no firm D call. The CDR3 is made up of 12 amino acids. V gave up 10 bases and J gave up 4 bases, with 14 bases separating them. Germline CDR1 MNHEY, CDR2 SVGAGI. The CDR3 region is CATSRVPYEQYV. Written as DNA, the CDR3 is TGTGCCACCTCCCGGGTTCCGTACGAGCAGTACGTC.

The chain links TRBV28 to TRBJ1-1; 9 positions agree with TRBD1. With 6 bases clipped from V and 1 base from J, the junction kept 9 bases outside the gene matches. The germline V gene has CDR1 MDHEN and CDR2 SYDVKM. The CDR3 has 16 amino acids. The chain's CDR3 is CASRTGGMIGNTEAFF. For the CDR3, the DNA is TGTGCCAGCAGGACAGGGGGGATGATTGGGAACACTGAAGCTTTCTTT.

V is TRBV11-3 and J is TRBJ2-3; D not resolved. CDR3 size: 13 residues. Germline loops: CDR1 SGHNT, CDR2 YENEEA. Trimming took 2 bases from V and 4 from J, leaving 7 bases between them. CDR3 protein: CASSLNEADTQYF. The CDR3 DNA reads TGTGCCAGCAGCTTAAATGAGGCAGATACGCAGTATTTT.

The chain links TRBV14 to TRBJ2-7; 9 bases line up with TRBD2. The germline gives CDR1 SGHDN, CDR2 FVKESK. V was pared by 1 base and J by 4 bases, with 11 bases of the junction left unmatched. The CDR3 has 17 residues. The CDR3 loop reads CASSQGLRAGGRYEQYF. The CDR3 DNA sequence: TGTGCCAGCAGCCAAGGCCTCCGGGCGGGGGGGAGATACGAGCAGTACTTC.